The rows below give T cell receptor beta chains drawn from one sample of a study of OX40 agonist ivuxolimab in advanced cancers. Profiled with immunoSEQ multiplex PCR; TCRdb holds only in-frame clones, not every one. The sample holds about 26,000 clones, over 60% seen once. The source material was CD4+ or CD8+ T cells sorted from blood, sampled in a trial of the OX40 agonist ivuxolimab. Receptors originate from an adult with an advanced solid tumor such as melanoma, head and neck, liver or kidney cancer. CDR3s include the opening cysteine and the closing phenylalanine or tryptophan. D genes are given only for firm matches. Some rows mark clone size as missing; the rest say once, few, many or name a class of expanded clone.

-,TRBV6-1,TRBJ1-2,-,CASSGRRDGYTF,TGTGCCAGCAGTGGTCGACGGGATGGCTACACCTTC
-,TRBV6-5,TRBJ1-1,-,CASSYAGSEAFF,TGTGCCAGCAGTTACGCGGGTTCTGAAGCTTTCTTT
-,TRBV25-1,TRBJ2-5,-,CASSELDSLRETQYF,TGTGCCAGCAGTGAATTGGACAGCCTTCGGGAGACCCAGTACTTC
-,TRBV21-1,TRBJ2-7,-,CASPRRRQLSYEQYF,TGTGCCAGCCCTCGGAGGCGACAGCTCTCCTACGAGCAGTACTTC
-,TRBV5-8,TRBJ2-7,-,CASPNPGRKYEQYF,TGTGCCAGCCCTAATCCGGGACGGAAATACGAGCAGTACTTC
-,TRBV4-2,TRBJ1-3,-,CASSQGPPATGNTIYF,TGTGCCAGCAGCCAAGGTCCCCCAGCAACTGGAAACACCATATATTTT
-,TRBV29-1,TRBJ2-6,-,CSVTPPGAGANVLTF,TGCAGCGTTACCCCCCCGGGCGCTGGGGCCAACGTCCTGACTTTC
-,TRBV6-1,TRBJ2-1,-,CASSARLVGPFAEQFF,TGTGCCAGCAGTGCAAGACTAGTGGGTCCTTTTGCTGAGCAGTTCTTC
-,TRBV7-2,TRBJ1-1,-,CASSLQGGDTEAFF,TGTGCCAGCAGCTTACAAGGGGGGGACACTGAAGCTTTCTTT
-,TRBV27,TRBJ1-1,-,CASRPSRQGAINTEAFF,TGTGCCAGCCGACCCTCCCGCCAAGGGGCGATAAACACTGAAGCTTTCTTT
-,TRBV7-2,TRBJ2-5,-,CASSLDSSVGRTQYF,TGTGCCAGCAGCTTAGATTCGTCCGTGGGGCGGACCCAGTACTTC
-,TRBV5-6,TRBJ1-3,-,CASGALGSGNTIYF,TGTGCCAGCGGTGCTTTAGGCTCTGGAAACACCATATATTTT
TRBD2,TRBV5-1,TRBJ2-3,few,CASSTGTRTSGGRTDTQYF,TGCGCCAGCAGCACCGGAACTAGGACTAGCGGGGGGCGCACAGATACGCAGTATTTT
-,TRBV11-3,TRBJ2-1,-,CASSLEGKEQFF,TGTGCCAGCAGTTTAGAGGGGAAGGAGCAGTTCTTC
-,TRBV5-1,TRBJ1-4,-,CASSLGVRGNEKLFF,TGCGCCAGCAGCTTGGGGGTCAGGGGTAATGAAAAACTGTTTTTT
-,TRBV9,TRBJ2-2,-,CASSELQGGLGELFF,TGTGCCAGCAGCGAGCTTCAAGGCGGGCTCGGGGAGCTGTTTTTT
TRBD2,TRBV6-4,TRBJ2-1,-,CASSASGGLWDEQFF,TGTGCCAGCAGTGCTAGCGGGGGCCTGTGGGATGAGCAGTTCTTC
-,TRBV30,TRBJ1-5,-,CAWSWDSNQPQHF,TGTGCCTGGAGTTGGGATAGCAATCAGCCCCAGCATTTT
TRBD1,TRBV4-2,TRBJ1-2,-,CASSQGWDGDRGYGYTF,TGTGCCAGCAGCCAAGGGTGGGATGGGGACAGGGGCTATGGCTACACCTTC
TRBD2,TRBV5-1,TRBJ2-1,-,CASSSGGGTRTEFF,TGCGCCAGCAGCTCGGGAGGCGGCACTAGAACGGAGTTCTTC
TRBD1,TRBV5-6,TRBJ2-1,-,CASSVPQGAFYNEQFF,TGTGCCAGCAGCGTGCCACAGGGGGCTTTCTACAATGAGCAGTTCTTC
-,TRBV6-1,TRBJ2-1,-,CASSEALGLSYNEQFF,TGTGCCAGCAGTGAAGCGCTGGGGCTATCCTACAATGAGCAGTTCTTC
TRBD1,TRBV5-1,TRBJ1-2,-,CASSPSGTGGPNYGYTF,TGCGCCAGCAGCCCCTCCGGGACAGGGGGCCCCAACTATGGCTACACCTTC
TRBD2,TRBV7-6,TRBJ2-5,-,CASSTGGSTETQYF,TGTGCCAGCAGTACGGGGGGGAGTACAGAGACCCAGTACTTC
-,TRBV25-1,TRBJ1-1,-,CASSVGTPQRTEAFF,TGTGCCAGCAGTGTTGGGACACCCCAGAGGACTGAAGCTTTCTTT
TRBD1,TRBV18,TRBJ1-1,-,CASSADRGLTEAFF,TGTGCCAGCTCAGCCGACAGGGGGCTGACTGAAGCTTTCTTT
-,TRBV6-6,TRBJ1-2,once,CASDRDPYGYTF,TGTGCCAGCGACCGGGACCCCTATGGCTACACCTTC
-,TRBV10-3,TRBJ1-1,few,CAIRKSGQLNTEAFF,TGTGCCATCCGAAAGTCCGGACAGTTAAACACTGAAGCTTTCTTT
-,TRBV2,TRBJ2-7,-,CASSEQGVQYEQYF,TGTGCCAGCAGTGAACAGGGAGTCCAGTACGAGCAGTACTTC
-,TRBV4-3,TRBJ2-1,-,CASSQDPRGRSYNEQFF,TGCGCCAGCAGCCAAGATCCCCGGGGGAGGTCCTACAATGAGCAGTTCTTC
-,TRBV15,TRBJ2-1,-,CATSRAAGRDNEQFF,TGTGCCACCAGCAGAGCTGCGGGGCGGGATAATGAGCAGTTCTTC
-,TRBV15,TRBJ1-3,once,CATSREGALGDTIYF,TGTGCCACCAGCAGAGAAGGGGCATTGGGGGACACCATATATTTT
-,TRBV7-9,TRBJ1-1,-,CASSTDSYTEAFF,TGTGCCAGCAGCACAGACAGTTACACTGAAGCTTTCTTT
TRBD2,TRBV9,TRBJ2-1,-,CASSVGTSENNEQFF,TGTGCCAGCAGCGTTGGGACTAGCGAGAACAATGAGCAGTTCTTC
-,TRBV5-6,TRBJ1-2,few,CASSPSGYGYTF,TGTGCCAGCAGCCCGTCGGGATATGGCTACACCTTC
TRBD2,TRBV18,TRBJ2-5,-,CASSPRAGETQYF,TGTGCCAGCTCACCAAGAGCGGGGGAGACCCAGTACTTC
TRBD1,TRBV19,TRBJ1-5,-,CASSIGGQQNQPQHF,TGTGCCAGTAGTATAGGGGGACAGCAAAATCAGCCCCAGCATTTT
-,TRBV5-1,TRBJ1-1,-,CASSSPTDNTEAFF,TGCGCCAGCAGCTCGCCGACAGACAACACTGAAGCTTTCTTT
-,TRBV7-2,TRBJ1-5,-,CASSNQGGSNQPQHF,TGTGCCAGCAGCAATCAGGGCGGCAGCAATCAGCCCCAGCATTTT
-,TRBV9,TRBJ2-3,-,CASSVRGEGGPSTDTQYF,TGTGCCAGCAGCGTGAGGGGTGAAGGGGGGCCTAGCACAGATACGCAGTATTTT
-,TRBV10-1,TRBJ1-2,-,CADGESPNYGYTF,TGCGCCGATGGAGAAAGCCCTAACTATGGCTACACCTTC
-,TRBV7-6,TRBJ1-5,-,CASSSRTDQPQHF,TGTGCCAGCAGCTCAAGGACAGACCAGCCCCAGCATTTT
-,TRBV19,TRBJ1-6,-,CASSGEGSPLHF,TGTGCCAGTAGTGGAGAAGGGTCACCCCTCCACTTT
TRBD1,TRBV6-5,TRBJ1-6,-,CASSSWTGGINSPLHF,TGTGCCAGCAGTTCCTGGACAGGGGGCATTAATTCACCCCTCCACTTT
TRBD1,TRBV10-3,TRBJ1-5,-,CAISEGQDLNQPQHF,TGTGCCATCAGTGAGGGACAGGACCTTAATCAGCCCCAGCATTTT
TRBD1,TRBV4-3,TRBJ1-2,-,CASSPRQGANYGYTF,TGCGCCAGCAGCCCCAGACAGGGGGCTAACTATGGCTACACCTTC
-,TRBV4-1,TRBJ2-3,-,CASSQVALTDTQYF,TGCGCCAGCAGCCAAGTGGCCCTCACAGATACGCAGTATTTT
-,TRBV19,TRBJ2-6,-,CASNDYSGANVLTF,TGTGCCAGTAATGATTACTCTGGGGCCAACGTCCTGACTTTC
TRBD1,TRBV13,TRBJ2-3,-,CASANTRDSASTDTQYF,TGTGCCAGCGCCAATACCCGGGACAGCGCTAGCACAGATACGCAGTATTTT
-,TRBV9,TRBJ2-3,-,CASSAQGGASDTQYF,TGTGCCAGCAGCGCACAGGGGGGGGCCTCAGATACGCAGTATTTT
-,TRBV6-5,TRBJ1-5,-,CASREATPNQPQHF,TGTGCCAGCAGGGAGGCGACCCCAAATCAGCCCCAGCATTTT